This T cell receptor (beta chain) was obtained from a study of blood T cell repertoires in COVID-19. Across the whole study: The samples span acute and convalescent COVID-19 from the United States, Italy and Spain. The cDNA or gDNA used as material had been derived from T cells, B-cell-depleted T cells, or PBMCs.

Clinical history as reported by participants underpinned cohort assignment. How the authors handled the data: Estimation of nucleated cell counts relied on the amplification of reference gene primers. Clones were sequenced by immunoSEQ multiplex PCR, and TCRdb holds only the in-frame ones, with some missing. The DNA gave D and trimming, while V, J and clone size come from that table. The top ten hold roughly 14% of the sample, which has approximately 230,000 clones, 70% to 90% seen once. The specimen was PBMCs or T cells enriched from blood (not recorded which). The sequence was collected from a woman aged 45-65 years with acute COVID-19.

CDR3 amino acids: CAISDIWGGTEAFF. The CDR3, as DNA: TGTGCCATCAGTGATATCTGGGGCGGCACTGAAGCTTTCTTT. V and J are TRBV10-3 and TRBJ1-1, with D perhaps matching TRBD1 (5 bases). The germline V gene has CDR1 ENHRY and CDR2 SYGVKD. CDR3 length: 14 amino acids. Trimming removed 3 bases at V and 4 bases at J, with 12 bases between.